This T cell receptor (beta chain) was sequenced for a study of control samples from healthy donors and cancer patients. Per germline, CDR1 LNHDA and CDR2 SQIVND (reference sequence). V was clipped by 0 bases and J by 8 bases, with 2 bases between them. The CDR3 sequence is 11 residues long. TCRdb keeps only in-frame clones here, not all; method: immunoSEQ multiplex PCR. Among roughly 120,000 clones, roughly 91% were seen once, and the ten largest hold around 17%. This TCR was recovered from a woman aged 45-60 years in good health. The chain recombines TRBV19 with TRBJ2-1, with D unresolved. Sequencing was done on a sample of blood. This CDR3 is CASSIEDEQFF. The CDR3 coding sequence is TGTGCCAGTAGTATAGAGGATGAGCAGTTCTTC.